The entry below describes one T cell receptor beta chain. The data were obtained in a study of blood T cell repertoires in COVID-19. Study as a whole: Symptom resolution, clearance, or two negative PCRs marked donors in Cohort 3 as recovered. Sites across the United States, Italy and Spain contributed samples from acute and convalescent COVID-19.

Under the authors' procedure: Nucleated cell number was recorded as an estimate derived from reference gene primer amplification. TCRdb keeps only in-frame clones here, not all; method: immunoSEQ multiplex PCR. V and J calls plus clone size are reproduced from that table; the DNA served to infer D and trimming. Of over 200,000 clones listed, about nine tenths are singletons. Germline lookup yields CDR1 SGHTS and CDR2 YDEGEE. The CDR3 covers 14 residues. Trimming cost V 2 bases and J 0 bases, with 7 bases left between them. The J gene is TRBJ2-3, the V gene TRBV5-8, with D possibly matching TRBD1 (5 bases). The receptor's source is a woman between 50 and 59 years old in a cohort exposed to, infected with or recovered from COVID-19 (not recorded which). Sample: PBMCs or T cells enriched from blood (not recorded which). DNA of the CDR3: TGTGCCAGCAGCTTCAAGGGGAGCACAGATACGCAGTATTTT. This codes for CASSFKGSTDTQYF.